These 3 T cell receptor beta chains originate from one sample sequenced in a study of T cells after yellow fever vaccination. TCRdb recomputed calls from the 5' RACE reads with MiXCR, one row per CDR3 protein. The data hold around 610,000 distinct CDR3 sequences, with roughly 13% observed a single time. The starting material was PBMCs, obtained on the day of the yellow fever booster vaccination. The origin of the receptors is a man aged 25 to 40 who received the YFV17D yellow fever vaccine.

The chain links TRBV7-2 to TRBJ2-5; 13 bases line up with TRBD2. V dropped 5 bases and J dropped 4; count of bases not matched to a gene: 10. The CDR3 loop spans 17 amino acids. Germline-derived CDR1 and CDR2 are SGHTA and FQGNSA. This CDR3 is CASSHGLAGEVRETQYF. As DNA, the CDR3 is TGTGCCAGCAGCCATGGACTAGCGGGAGAAGTCCGAGAGACCCAGTACTTC.

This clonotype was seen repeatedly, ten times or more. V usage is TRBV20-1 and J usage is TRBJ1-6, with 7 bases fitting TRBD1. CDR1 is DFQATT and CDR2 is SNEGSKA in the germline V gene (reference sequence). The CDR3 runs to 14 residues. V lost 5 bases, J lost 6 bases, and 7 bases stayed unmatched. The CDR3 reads CSAVRDRSNSPLHF. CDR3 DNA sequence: TGCAGTGCTGTCCGGGACAGAAGTAATTCACCCCTCCACTTT.

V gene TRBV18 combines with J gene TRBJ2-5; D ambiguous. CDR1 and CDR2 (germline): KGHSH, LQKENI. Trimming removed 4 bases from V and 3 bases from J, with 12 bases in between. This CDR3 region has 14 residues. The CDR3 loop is CASSRSRIEETQYF. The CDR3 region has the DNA TGTGCCAGCTCACGGTCTAGGATCGAAGAGACCCAGTACTTC.